This T cell receptor (beta chain) came from a study of T cell repertoires in cytomegalovirus infection. The wider study: Signatures in public TCR beta sequences pointed to both CMV infection and matching HLA type. Study-level results: The ex vivo response was dominated by HLA-C-restricted CMV-specific TCR beta clonotypes.

TCRdb re-derived calls from the reads in MiXCR, one entry per CDR3 protein. The sample lists nearly 550,000 distinct CDR3 sequences, approximately 16% occurring once. The germline CDR1 and CDR2 sequences are LGHNA and YNFKEQ. The CDR3 runs 19 residues. V dropped 1 base and J dropped 5; count of bases not matched to a gene: 13. This clonotype was observed at least ten times. Its antigen is not known. The V gene is TRBV4-2, the J gene TRBJ2-4; TRBD1 matches at 11 bases. The sequencing input was CD8+ T cells from PBMCs. This clonotype was obtained from a human donor in good health (CMV status not recorded). Some clones in this sample may be carry-over from other donors' samples. CDR3 amino acids: CASSQVYTLGQGDQNIQYF. Written as DNA, the CDR3 is TGTGCCAGCAGCCAAGTATATACGTTGGGACAGGGGGACCAAAACATTCAGTACTTC.